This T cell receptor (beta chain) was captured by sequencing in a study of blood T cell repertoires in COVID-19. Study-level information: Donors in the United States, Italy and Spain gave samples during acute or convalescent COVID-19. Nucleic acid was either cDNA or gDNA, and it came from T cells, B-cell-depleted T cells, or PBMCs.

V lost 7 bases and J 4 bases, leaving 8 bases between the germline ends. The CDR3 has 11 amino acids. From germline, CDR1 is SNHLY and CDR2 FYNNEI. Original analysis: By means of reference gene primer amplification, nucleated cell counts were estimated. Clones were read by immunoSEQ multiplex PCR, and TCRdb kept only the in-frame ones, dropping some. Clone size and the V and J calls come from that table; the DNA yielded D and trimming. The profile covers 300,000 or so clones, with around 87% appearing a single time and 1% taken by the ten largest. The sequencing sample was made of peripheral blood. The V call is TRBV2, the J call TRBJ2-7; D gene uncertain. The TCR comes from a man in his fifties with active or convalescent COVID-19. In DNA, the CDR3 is TGTGCCAGCACTCTCGGGTACGAGCAGTACTTC. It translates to CASTLGYEQYF.